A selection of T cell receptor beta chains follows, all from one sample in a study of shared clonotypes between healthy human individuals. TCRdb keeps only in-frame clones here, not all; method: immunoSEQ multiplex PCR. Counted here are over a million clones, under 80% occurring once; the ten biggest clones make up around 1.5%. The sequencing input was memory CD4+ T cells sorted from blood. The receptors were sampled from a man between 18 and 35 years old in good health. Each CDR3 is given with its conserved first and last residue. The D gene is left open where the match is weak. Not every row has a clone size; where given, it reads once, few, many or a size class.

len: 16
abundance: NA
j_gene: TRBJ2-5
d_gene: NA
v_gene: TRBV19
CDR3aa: CASSIRGGVIGETQYF
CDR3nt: TGTGCCAGTAGTATTCGAGGAGGGGTTATCGGAGAGACCCAGTACTTC

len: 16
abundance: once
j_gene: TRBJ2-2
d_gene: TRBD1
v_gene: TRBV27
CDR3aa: CASSLSSGGRTGELFF
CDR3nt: TGTGCCAGCAGTTTATCGTCAGGGGGCAGGACCGGGGAGCTGTTTTTT

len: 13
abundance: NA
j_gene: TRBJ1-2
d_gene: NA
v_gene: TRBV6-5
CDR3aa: CASSRDLNYGYTF
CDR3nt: TGTGCCAGCAGTCGGGACCTGAACTATGGCTACACCTTC

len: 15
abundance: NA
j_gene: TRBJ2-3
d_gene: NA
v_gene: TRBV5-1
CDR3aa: CASSLDLASTDTQYF
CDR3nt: TGCGCCAGCAGCTTGGATCTAGCGAGCACAGATACGCAGTATTTT

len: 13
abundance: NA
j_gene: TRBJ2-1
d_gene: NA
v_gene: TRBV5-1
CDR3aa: CASSLQEINEQFF
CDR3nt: TGCGCCAGCAGCTTGCAGGAGATCAATGAGCAGTTCTTC

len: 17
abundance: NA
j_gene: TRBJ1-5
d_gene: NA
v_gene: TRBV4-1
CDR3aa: CASSQEWARTGNQPQHF
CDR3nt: TGCGCCAGCAGCCAAGAATGGGCGCGTACTGGAAATCAGCCCCAGCATTTT

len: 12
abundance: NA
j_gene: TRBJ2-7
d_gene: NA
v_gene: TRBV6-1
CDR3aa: CASNLGGSEQYF
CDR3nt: TGTGCCAGCAACCTGGGGGGTTCAGAGCAGTACTTC

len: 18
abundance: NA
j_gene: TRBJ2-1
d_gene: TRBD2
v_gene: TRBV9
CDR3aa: CASSAGRRGSGRVDEQFF
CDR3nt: TGTGCCAGCAGCGCTGGCCGAAGGGGGAGCGGGAGGGTAGATGAGCAGTTCTTC

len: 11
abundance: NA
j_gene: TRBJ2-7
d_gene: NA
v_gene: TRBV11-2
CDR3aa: CASSEAYEQYF
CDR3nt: TGTGCCAGCAGTGAAGCCTACGAGCAGTACTTC

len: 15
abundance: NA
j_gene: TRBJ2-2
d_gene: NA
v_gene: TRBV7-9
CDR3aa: CASSLAAGGDGELFF
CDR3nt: TGTGCCAGCAGCTTAGCGGCTGGGGGAGACGGGGAGCTGTTTTTT

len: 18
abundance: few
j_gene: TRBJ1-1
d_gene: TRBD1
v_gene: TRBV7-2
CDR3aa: CASSYLGQGGIMNTEAFF
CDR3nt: TGTGCCAGCAGCTACCTCGGACAGGGGGGGATAATGAACACTGAAGCTTTCTTT

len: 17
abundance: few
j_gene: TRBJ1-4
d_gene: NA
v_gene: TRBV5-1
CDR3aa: CASSLAGAGRSNEKLFF
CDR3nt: TGCGCCAGCAGCTTGGCTGGCGCGGGACGTTCTAATGAAAAACTGTTTTTT

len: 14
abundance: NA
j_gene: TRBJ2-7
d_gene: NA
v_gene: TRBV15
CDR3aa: CATSREGSGYEQYF
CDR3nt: TGTGCCACCAGCAGAGAGGGGAGCGGGTACGAGCAGTACTTC

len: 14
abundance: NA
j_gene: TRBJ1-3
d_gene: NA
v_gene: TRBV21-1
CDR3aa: CASDTTAPMHTIYF
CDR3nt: TGTGCCAGCGATACCACAGCCCCAATGCACACCATATATTTT